This entry concerns a single TCR beta chain. A much more abundant neighbour one base away suggests this may be a read error. The data derive from a study of T cells after yellow fever vaccination. V was shortened by 1 base and J by 6 bases, with 5 bases between the two germline ends. This CDR3 has 12 residues. Germline loops: CDR1 SGHNT, CDR2 YYREEE (reference sequence). Each CDR3 protein is one row after TCRdb ran MiXCR on the 5' RACE reads. The table includes around 250,000 distinct CDR3 sequences, approximately 5.2% detected once. This specimen was CD4+ T cells sorted from PBMCs, taken on the day of the yellow fever booster vaccination. The chain employs TRBV5-4 and TRBJ1-5; D is ambiguous. This TCR was sampled from a man between 18 and 35 years old who received the YFV17D yellow fever vaccine. CDR3 in amino acids: CASSLFIQPQHF. The CDR3 bases are TGTGCCAGCAGCTTGTTTATTCAGCCCCAGCATTTT.